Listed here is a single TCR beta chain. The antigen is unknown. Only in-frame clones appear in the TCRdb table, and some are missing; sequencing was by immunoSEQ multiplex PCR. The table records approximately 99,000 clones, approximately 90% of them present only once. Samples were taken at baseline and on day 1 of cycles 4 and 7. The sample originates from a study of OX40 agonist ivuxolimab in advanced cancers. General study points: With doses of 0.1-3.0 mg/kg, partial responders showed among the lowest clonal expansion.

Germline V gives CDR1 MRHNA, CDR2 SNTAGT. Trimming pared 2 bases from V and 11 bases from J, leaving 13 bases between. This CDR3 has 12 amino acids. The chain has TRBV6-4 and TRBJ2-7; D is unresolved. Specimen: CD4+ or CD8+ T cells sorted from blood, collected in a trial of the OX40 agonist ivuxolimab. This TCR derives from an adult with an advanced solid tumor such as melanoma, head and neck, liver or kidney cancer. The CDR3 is CASSDPSGFEYF. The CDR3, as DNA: TGTGCCAGCAGTGACCCCTCCGGGTTCGAGTACTTC.